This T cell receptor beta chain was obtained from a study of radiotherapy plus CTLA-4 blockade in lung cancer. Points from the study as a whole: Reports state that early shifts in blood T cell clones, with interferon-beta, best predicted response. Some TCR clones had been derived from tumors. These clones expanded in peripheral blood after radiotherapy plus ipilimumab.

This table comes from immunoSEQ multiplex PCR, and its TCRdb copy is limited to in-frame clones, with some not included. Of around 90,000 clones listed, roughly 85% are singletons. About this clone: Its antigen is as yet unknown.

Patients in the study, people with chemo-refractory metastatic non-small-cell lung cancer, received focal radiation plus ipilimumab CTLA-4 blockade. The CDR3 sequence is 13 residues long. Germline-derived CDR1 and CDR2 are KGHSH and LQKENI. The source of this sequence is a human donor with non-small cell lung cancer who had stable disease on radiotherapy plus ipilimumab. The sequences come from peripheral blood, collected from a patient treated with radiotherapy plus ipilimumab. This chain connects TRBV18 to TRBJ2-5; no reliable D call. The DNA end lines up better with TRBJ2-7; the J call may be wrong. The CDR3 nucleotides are TGTGCCAGCTCACCACGACGCTCCTACGAGCAGTACTTC. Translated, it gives CASSPRRSYEQYF.